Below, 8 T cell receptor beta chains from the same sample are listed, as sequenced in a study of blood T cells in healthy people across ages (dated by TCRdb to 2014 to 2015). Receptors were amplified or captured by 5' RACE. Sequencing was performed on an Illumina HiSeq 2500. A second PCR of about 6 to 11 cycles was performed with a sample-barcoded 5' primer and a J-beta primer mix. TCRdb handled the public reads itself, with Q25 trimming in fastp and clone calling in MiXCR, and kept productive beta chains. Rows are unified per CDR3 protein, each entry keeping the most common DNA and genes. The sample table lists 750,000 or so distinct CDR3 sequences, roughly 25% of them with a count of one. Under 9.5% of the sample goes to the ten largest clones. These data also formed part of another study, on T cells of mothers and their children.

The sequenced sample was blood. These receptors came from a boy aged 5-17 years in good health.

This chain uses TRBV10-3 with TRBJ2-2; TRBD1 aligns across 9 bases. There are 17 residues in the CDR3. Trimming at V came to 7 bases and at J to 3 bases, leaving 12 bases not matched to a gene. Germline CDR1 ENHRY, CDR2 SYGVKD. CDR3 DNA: TGTGCCATCAAAACGCCGGGACAGGGTTCTGACACCGGGGAGCTGTTTTTT. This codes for CAIKTPGQGSDTGELFF.

The chain's CDR3 is CASSVVGTSGDEQYF. The CDR3 bases are TGTGCCAGCAGCGTCGTAGGGACTAGCGGGGACGAGCAGTACTTC. The rearrangement uses TRBV7-2 and TRBJ2-7, with 13 bases lining up with TRBD2. The CDR3 totals 15 residues. V was pared by 5 bases and J by 5 bases, with 6 bases of the junction left unmatched. Germline V CDR1 and CDR2: SGHTA, FQGNSA.

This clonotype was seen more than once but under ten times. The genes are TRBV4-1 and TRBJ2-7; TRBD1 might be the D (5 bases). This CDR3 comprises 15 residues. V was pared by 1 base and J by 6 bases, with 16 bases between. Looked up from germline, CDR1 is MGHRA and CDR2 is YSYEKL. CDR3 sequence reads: CASSQAAVGAGEQYF. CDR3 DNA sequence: TGCGCCAGCAGCCAAGCTGCGGTTGGGGCCGGCGAGCAGTACTTC.

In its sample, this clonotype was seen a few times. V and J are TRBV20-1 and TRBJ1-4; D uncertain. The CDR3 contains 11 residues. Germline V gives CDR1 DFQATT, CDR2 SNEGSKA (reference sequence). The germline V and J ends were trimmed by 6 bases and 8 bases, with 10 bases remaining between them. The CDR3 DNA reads TGCAGTGCCCCCGCGTACGAAAAACTGTTTTTT. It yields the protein CSAPAYEKLFF.

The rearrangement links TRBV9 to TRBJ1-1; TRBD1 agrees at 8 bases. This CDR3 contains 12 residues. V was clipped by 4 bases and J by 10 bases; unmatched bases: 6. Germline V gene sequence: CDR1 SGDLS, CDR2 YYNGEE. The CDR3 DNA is TGTGCCAGCAGCATGGACAGGGCTGGAGCTTTCTTT. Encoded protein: CASSMDRAGAFF.

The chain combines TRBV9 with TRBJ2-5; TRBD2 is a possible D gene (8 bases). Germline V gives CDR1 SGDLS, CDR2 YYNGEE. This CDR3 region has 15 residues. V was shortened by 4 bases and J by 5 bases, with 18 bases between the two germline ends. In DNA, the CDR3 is TGTGCCAGCAGCTACTATAGCGGGACAGCGGAGACCCAGTACTTC. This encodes CASSYYSGTAETQYF. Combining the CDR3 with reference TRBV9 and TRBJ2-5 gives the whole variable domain DSGVTQTPKHLITATGQRVTLRCSPRSGDLSVYWYQQSLDQGLQFLIQYYNGEERAKGNILERFSAQQFPDLHSELNLSSLELGDSALYFCASSYYSGTAETQYFGPGTRLLVL.

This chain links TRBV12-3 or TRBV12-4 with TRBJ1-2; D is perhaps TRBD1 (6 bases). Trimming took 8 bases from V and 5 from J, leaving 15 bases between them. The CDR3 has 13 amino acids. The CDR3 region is CASVFGGNYGYTF. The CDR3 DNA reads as TGTGCCAGCGTGTTTGGGGGCAATTATGGCTACACCTTC.

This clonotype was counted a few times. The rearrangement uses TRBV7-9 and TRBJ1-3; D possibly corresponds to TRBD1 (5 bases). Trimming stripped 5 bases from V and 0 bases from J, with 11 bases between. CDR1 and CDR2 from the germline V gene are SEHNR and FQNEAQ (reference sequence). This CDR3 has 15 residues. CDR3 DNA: TGTGCCAGCAGCCCAAACAGGAACTCTGGAAACACCATATATTTT. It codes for CASSPNRNSGNTIYF. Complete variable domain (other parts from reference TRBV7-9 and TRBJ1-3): DTGVSQNPRHKITKRGQNVTFRCDPISEHNRLYWYRQTLGQGPEFLTYFQNEAQLEKSRLLSDRFSAERPKGSFSTLEIQRTEQGDSAMYLCASSPNRNSGNTIYFGEGSWLTVV.